This T cell receptor beta chain is drawn from a study of T cell repertoires in cytomegalovirus infection. The wider study: Public TCR beta signatures indicated both CMV infection and matching HLA type. Broader study findings: Based on cumulative public TCR beta family frequency, carriers of CMV plus the relevant HLA were identified. In two of eight donors, the top clonotype was HLA-C-restricted CMV-specific.

From the reads, TCRdb called clonotypes with MiXCR, one entry per CDR3 protein. The table lists roughly 630,000 distinct CDR3 sequences, approximately 24% of them singletons. This clonotype was seen more than once but under ten times. The antigen is not known. The V gene's germline CDR1 is SGHAT and CDR2 FQDESV (reference sequence). This CDR3 has 16 residues. Trimming shortened V by 5 bases and J by 0 bases, and 14 bases separated the two germline ends. The chain recombines TRBV11-1 with TRBJ2-1, with D perhaps TRBD1 or TRBD2 (5 bases each). Sequencing input: CD8+ T cells from PBMCs. This TCR derives from a human donor in good health (CMV status not recorded). Some clones in this sample may be carry-over from other donors' samples. The CDR3: CASSPSEGSSYNEQFF. CDR3 coding DNA: TGTGCCAGCAGCCCCTCAGAGGGGAGCTCCTACAATGAGCAGTTCTTC.